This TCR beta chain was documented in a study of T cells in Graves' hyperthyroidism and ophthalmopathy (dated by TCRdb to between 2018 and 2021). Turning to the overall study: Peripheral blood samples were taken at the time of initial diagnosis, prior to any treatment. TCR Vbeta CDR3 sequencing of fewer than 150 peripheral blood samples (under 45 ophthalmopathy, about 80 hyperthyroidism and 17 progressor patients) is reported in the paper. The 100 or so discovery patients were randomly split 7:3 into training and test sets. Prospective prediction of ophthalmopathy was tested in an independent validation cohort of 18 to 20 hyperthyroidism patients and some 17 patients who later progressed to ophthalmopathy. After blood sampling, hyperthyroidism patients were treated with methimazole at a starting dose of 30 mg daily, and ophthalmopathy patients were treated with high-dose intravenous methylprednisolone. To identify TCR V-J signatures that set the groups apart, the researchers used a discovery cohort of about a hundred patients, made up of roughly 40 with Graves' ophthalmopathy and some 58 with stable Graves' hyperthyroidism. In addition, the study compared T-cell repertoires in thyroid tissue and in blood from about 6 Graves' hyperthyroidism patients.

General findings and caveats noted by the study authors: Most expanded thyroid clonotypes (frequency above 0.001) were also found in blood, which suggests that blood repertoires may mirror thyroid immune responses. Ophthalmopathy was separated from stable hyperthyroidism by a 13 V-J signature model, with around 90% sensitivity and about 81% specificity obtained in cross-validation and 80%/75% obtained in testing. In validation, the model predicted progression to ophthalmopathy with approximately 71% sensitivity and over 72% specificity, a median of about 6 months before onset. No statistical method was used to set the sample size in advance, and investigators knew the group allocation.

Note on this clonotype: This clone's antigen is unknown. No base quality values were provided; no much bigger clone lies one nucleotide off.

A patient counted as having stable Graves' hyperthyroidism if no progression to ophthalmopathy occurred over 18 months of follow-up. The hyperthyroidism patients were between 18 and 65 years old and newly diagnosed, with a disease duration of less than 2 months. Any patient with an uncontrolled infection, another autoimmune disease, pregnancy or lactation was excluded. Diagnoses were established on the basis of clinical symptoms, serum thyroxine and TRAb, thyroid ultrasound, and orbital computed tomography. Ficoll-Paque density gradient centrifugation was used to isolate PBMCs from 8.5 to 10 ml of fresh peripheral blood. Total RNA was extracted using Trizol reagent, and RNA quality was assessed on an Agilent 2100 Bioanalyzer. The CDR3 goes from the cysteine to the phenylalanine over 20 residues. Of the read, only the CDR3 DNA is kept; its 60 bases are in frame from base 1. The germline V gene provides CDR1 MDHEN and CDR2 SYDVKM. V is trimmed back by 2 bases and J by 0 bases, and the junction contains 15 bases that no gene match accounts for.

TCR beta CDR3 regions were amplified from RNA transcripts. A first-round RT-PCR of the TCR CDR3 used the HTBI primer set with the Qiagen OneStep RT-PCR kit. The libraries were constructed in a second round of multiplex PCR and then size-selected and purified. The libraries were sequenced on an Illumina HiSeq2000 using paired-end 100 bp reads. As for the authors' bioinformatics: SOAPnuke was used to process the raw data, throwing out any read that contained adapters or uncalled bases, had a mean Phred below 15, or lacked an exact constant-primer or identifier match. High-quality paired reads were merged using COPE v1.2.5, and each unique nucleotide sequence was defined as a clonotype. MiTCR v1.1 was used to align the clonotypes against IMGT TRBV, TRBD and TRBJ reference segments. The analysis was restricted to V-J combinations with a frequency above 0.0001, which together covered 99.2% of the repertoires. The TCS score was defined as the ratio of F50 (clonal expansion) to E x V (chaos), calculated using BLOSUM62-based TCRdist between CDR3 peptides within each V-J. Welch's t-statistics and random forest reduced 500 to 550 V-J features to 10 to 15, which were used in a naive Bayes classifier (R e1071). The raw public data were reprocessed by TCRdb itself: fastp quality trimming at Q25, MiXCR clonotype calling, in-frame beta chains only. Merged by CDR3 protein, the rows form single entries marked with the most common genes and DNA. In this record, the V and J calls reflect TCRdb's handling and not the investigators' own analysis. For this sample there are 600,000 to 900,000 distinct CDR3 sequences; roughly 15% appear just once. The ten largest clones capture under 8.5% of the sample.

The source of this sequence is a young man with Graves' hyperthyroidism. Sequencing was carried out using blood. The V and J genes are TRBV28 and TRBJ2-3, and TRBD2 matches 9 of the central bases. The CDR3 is CASSLPAGGDLHHSTDTQYF. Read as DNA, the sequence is TGTGCCAGCAGTTTACCGGCGGGGGGGGATCTCCACCATAGCACAGATACGCAGTATTTT.